Here is one TCR beta chain with its context. Antigen specificity is unknown. The CDR3 spans 14 residues. Germline CDR1 reads SQVTM; CDR2 reads ANQGSEA. The data originate from a study of monozygotic twins with inflammatory bowel disease. The input for each TCR library was approximately 4,000 ng of total RNA. TCRdb re-called the 5' RACE reads; every CDR3 protein appears as one record, without DNA. There are 150,000 or so distinct CDR3 sequences in the sample, with roughly 7% held by the top ten. Regarding the study as a whole: For IBD, no single strong associated signal or clonotype was supported. Cells of different T cell subtypes could not be told apart.

V gene TRBV29-1 combines with J gene TRBJ1-4; TCRdb gives TRBD1 as the D gene, but with no DNA this cannot be confirmed. The sample comprised blood. This TCR came from a human donor with ulcerative colitis or Crohn's disease, or a healthy co-twin of an affected twin (not recorded which). CDR3 amino acids: CSVGQGVRNEKLFF.